This T cell receptor (beta chain) appears in the sequencing data of a study of blood T cell repertoires in COVID-19. This clone was seen a handful of times. Data came from immunoSEQ multiplex PCR; TCRdb stores just in-frame clones and leaves some out. The sample lists 350,000 to 400,000 clones; more than 85% were seen once. Trimming took 0 bases from V and 4 from J, leaving 21 bases between them. Germline V gene sequence: CDR1 LNHNV, CDR2 YYDKDF (reference sequence). The CDR3 consists of 18 residues. Exposed enrollees had met someone with a PCR-confirmed or clinician-diagnosed COVID-19 case at some point within the 2 weeks before study entry.

The genes are TRBV15 and TRBJ1-1; a possible D gene is TRBD1 (6 bases). The sample was PBMCs or T cells enriched from blood (not recorded which). The sequence derives from a woman in her 40s who had been exposed to COVID-19. The CDR3 here is CATSRDKVDGGRGTEAFF. The CDR3 DNA sequence: TGTGCCACCAGCAGAGACAAAGTGGACGGGGGGCGAGGCACTGAAGCTTTCTTT.